The next 27 T cell receptor beta chains were all read from a single sample in a study of blood T cell repertoires in COVID-19. The data were produced by immunoSEQ multiplex PCR, yet TCRdb's version contains in-frame clones alone and is incomplete. The data contain fewer than 300,000 clones, 88% of them singletons. Material for sequencing was peripheral blood. All receptors derive from a woman in her 30s with acute or convalescent COVID-19.

CDR3 in DNA: TGTGCCACCAGCAGAGCTATCGGGGAGACCCAGTACTTC. Amino acids: CATSRAIGETQYF. The chain employs TRBV15 and TRBJ2-5; D gene unclear. The V end was cut by 1 base, the J end by 5 bases, with 8 bases between. CDR3 length: 13 residues. The germline gives CDR1 LNHNV, CDR2 YYDKDF (reference sequence).

This clone has more than one count but fewer than ten. This chain links TRBV5-1 with TRBJ2-7; TRBD2 aligns across 13 bases. CDR3 length: 19 residues. V lost 4 bases and J lost 0; bases outside the gene matches: 13. Looked up from germline, CDR1 is SGHRS and CDR2 is YFSETQ. The CDR3 DNA is TGCGCCAGCAGCCCCCTGGGACTAGCGGGAAGCCCAAGCTCCTACGAGCAGTACTTC. Amino acids: CASSPLGLAGSPSSYEQYF.

The chain combines TRBV10-3 with TRBJ2-1, with D possibly TRBD1 on 6 matching bases. V lost 2 bases, J lost 8 bases, and 13 bases lay in between. Germline CDR1 is ENHRY and CDR2 is SYGVKD. This CDR3 contains 14 residues. The CDR3 region has the DNA TGTGCCATCAGTGAGAAGGCAGGGGACGATGAGCAGTTCTTC. Encoded protein: CAISEKAGDDEQFF.

The chain has TRBV5-4 and TRBJ2-3; 9 bases fit TRBD2. The trim removed 3 bases at V and 5 bases at J, leaving 7 bases unmatched. Germline V CDR1 and CDR2: SGHNT, YYREEE (reference sequence). This CDR3 has 15 amino acids. CDR3 protein: CASSSYSGSRDTQYF. In DNA, the CDR3 is TGTGCCAGCAGCTCCTATAGCGGGAGTAGAGATACGCAGTATTTT.

This chain uses TRBV5-4 with TRBJ2-1, with 10 bases identical to TRBD2. Trimming cost V 4 bases and J 12 bases; bases outside gene matches: 4. This CDR3 region has 12 residues. Germline assignment: CDR1 SGHNT and CDR2 YYREEE (reference sequence). CDR3 amino acids: CASSPSGRGQFF. CDR3 in DNA: TGTGCCAGCAGCCCGAGCGGGAGGGGGCAGTTCTTC.

The chain uses TRBV5-5 and TRBJ1-6; no definite D call. The CDR3 runs 14 residues. Germline V CDR1 and CDR2: SGHKS, YYEKEE (reference sequence). With 1 base removed from V and 6 bases from J, the gap between germline ends came to 8 bases. The CDR3 reads CASSLSGINSPLHF. CDR3 nucleotide sequence: TGTGCCAGCAGCTTGTCCGGGATTAATTCACCCCTCCACTTT.

This chain joins TRBV30 and TRBJ1-5; TRBD1 might be the D (6 bases). V lost 3 bases, J lost 6 bases, and 15 bases lay in between. CDR1 is GTSNPN, CDR2 SVGIG, per germline (reference sequence). The CDR3 contains 14 residues. In DNA, the CDR3 is TGTGCCTGGAGGCAGGGGCTTCGAGGTCAGCCCCAGCATTTT. This sequence encodes CAWRQGLRGQPQHF. The variable domain in full, with the rest retrieved from reference TRBV30 and TRBJ1-5, is SQTIHQWPATLVQPVGSPLSLECTVEGTSNPNLYWYRQAAGRGLQLLFYSVGIGQISSEVPQNLSASRPQDRQFILSSKKLLLSDSGFYLCAWRQGLRGQPQHFGDGTRLSIL.

This chain's CDR3 is CASSVEVGDRKFQATGTEAFF. In DNA, the CDR3 is TGTGCCAGCAGCGTAGAGGTGGGGGACAGGAAGTTTCAGGCCACGGGCACTGAAGCTTTCTTT. The V gene is TRBV9, the J gene TRBJ1-1, with 8 bases that match TRBD1. Germline assignment: CDR1 SGDLS and CDR2 YYNGEE. This CDR3 contains 21 residues. Trimming took 0 bases from V and 4 from J; bases not matched to a gene: 23.

The V and J genes are TRBV9 and TRBJ2-4; TRBD2 might be the D (5 bases). The germline V gene encodes CDR1 SGDLS and CDR2 YYNGEE. Trimming shortened V by 0 bases and J by 0 bases, and 10 bases separated the two germline ends. The CDR3 runs to 16 residues. This CDR3 is CASSVAGTLAKNIQYF. In DNA, the CDR3 is TGTGCCAGCAGCGTAGCGGGAACGCTAGCCAAAAACATTCAGTACTTC.

The V call is TRBV6-2 or TRBV6-3, the J call TRBJ1-1; 7 positions agree with TRBD1. CDR3 length: 14 amino acids. Looked up from germline, CDR1 is MNHEY and CDR2 is SVGEGT. Unmatched junction bases numbered 8, after V lost 5 bases and J lost 5 bases. The CDR3 spells CASSPRGVWTEAFF. CDR3 bases: TGTGCCAGCAGTCCCAGGGGGGTGTGGACTGAAGCTTTCTTT.

The V gene is TRBV19, the J gene TRBJ2-7, with TRBD2 as a possible D gene (6 bases). V lost 2 bases, J lost 3 bases, and 14 bases lay in between. CDR1 LNHDA and CDR2 SQIVND come from the germline V gene (reference sequence). The CDR3 covers 15 residues. The CDR3 sequence: CASSIFGGDLYEQYF. As DNA, the CDR3 is TGTGCCAGTAGTATATTTGGCGGGGATCTCTACGAGCAGTACTTC.

The table lists this clone with a count of one. This chain joins TRBV6-2 or TRBV6-3 and TRBJ2-5, with 8 nucleotides matching TRBD2. The junction had 7 bases not matched to a gene; V was cut back by 2 bases and J by 2 bases. This CDR3 is 16 amino acids long. CDR1 and CDR2 from the germline V gene are MNHEY and SVGEGT. This CDR3 is CASSYRRIAGQETQYF. Written as DNA, the CDR3 is TGTGCCAGCAGTTACCGGAGGATAGCGGGACAAGAGACCCAGTACTTC.

The V and J genes are TRBV5-1 and TRBJ1-6, with 7 bases identical to TRBD1. CDR1 is SGHRS, CDR2 YFSETQ, per germline. The CDR3 has 15 residues. V was clipped by 0 bases and J by 9 bases; unmatched bases: 6. CDR3 DNA sequence: TGCGCCAGCAGCTTGGTGACAGGGAGTGGTTCACCCCTCCACTTT. Its translation: CASSLVTGSGSPLHF.

The chain links TRBV5-1 to TRBJ2-3, with no clear D. Deletions cut 6 bases from V and 3 bases from J, with 14 bases between. Germline lookup yields CDR1 SGHRS and CDR2 YFSETQ. The CDR3 loop spans 14 amino acids. The CDR3 nucleotides read TGCGCCAGCAAATACGGGTCTTCTACAGATACGCAGTATTTT. Translating it yields CASKYGSSTDTQYF. Filled out from reference TRBV5-1 and TRBJ2-3, the complete variable domain reads KAGVTQTPRYLIKTRGQQVTLSCSPISGHRSVSWYQQTPGQGLQFLFEYFSETQRNKGNFPGRFSGRQFSNSRSEMNVSTLELGDSALYLCASKYGSSTDTQYFGPGTRLTVL.

V gene TRBV7-2 combines with J gene TRBJ2-3; D possibly corresponds to TRBD1 (5 bases). The CDR3 has 12 amino acids. Germline loops: CDR1 SGHTA, CDR2 FQGNSA. The germline V and J ends were trimmed by 1 base and 8 bases, with 7 bases remaining between them. CDR3 sequence reads: CASSLGGTTQYF. Here the CDR3 DNA reads TGTGCCAGCAGCTTAGGGGGCACTACGCAGTATTTT.

The sample holds many counts of this clone. The CDR3 DNA sequence: TGCGCCAGCAGCCAAAACAGGGGATCCTACGAGCAGTACTTC. Its protein product is CASSQNRGSYEQYF. V and J are TRBV4-1 and TRBJ2-7; 7 nucleotides align to TRBD1. CDR1 MGHRA and CDR2 YSYEKL come from the germline V gene. V lost 2 bases, J lost 1 base, and 2 bases stayed unmatched. The CDR3 loop spans 14 amino acids.

The chain combines TRBV24-1 with TRBJ1-5; 7 bases line up with TRBD1. The CDR3 runs to 16 residues. The germline V gene has CDR1 KGHDR and CDR2 SFDVKD. The junction had 7 bases not matched to a gene; V was cut back by 3 bases and J by 3 bases. The CDR3 region is CATSDSTTGDNQPQHF. For the CDR3, the DNA is TGTGCCACCAGTGATAGCACTACAGGGGACAATCAGCCCCAGCATTTT.

The V call is TRBV27, the J call TRBJ2-7, with 8 bases aligning to TRBD2. CDR1 is MNHEY, CDR2 SMNVEV, per germline (reference sequence). The CDR3 has 16 residues. The V and J ends lost 4 bases and 2 bases, in that order; junction bases with no gene match: 10. CDR3 nucleotide sequence: TGTGCCAGCAGTTCGACTCCGGGAGGGGAAACCTACGAGCAGTACTTC. Protein sequence: CASSSTPGGETYEQYF.

V gene TRBV11-2 combines with J gene TRBJ2-7, with TRBD2 identical over 7 bases. Germline V gene data show CDR1 as SGHAT and CDR2 as FQNNGV. V lost 1 base and J lost 0; bases outside the gene matches: 3. The CDR3 is made up of 15 amino acids. This CDR3 reads CASSLASGFSYEQYF. The CDR3 DNA is TGTGCCAGCAGCTTAGCTAGCGGTTTCTCCTACGAGCAGTACTTC.

The genes are TRBV14 and TRBJ2-1; TRBD2 matches 14 bases. CDR1 is SGHDN and CDR2 is FVKESK in the germline V gene. CDR3 length: 19 amino acids. J was trimmed by 4 bases and V by 2 bases; bases with no gene match: 10. CDR3 sequence reads: CASSQRVGLAGAAYNEQFF. CDR3 coding DNA: TGTGCCAGCAGCCAAAGAGTGGGACTAGCGGGAGCGGCGTACAATGAGCAGTTCTTC.

The chain carries TRBV15 and TRBJ1-1, with 8 bases fitting TRBD1. This CDR3 has 17 amino acids. Germline CDR1 and CDR2: LNHNV and YYDKDF (reference sequence). Trimming took 4 bases from V and 5 from J; bases not matched to a gene: 15. The CDR3 DNA reads TGTGCCACCAGCAACGAGCTTAGACAGGGGCGGGGGACTGAAGCTTTCTTT. Protein: CATSNELRQGRGTEAFF.

The chain joins TRBV7-2 to TRBJ2-5; D may be TRBD2 (8 bases). V lost 2 bases and J 5 bases, leaving 15 bases between the germline ends. CDR1 is SGHTA and CDR2 is FQGNSA in the germline V gene. The CDR3 sequence is 15 residues long. The CDR3 region has the DNA TGTGCCAGCAGCTTAAGCTCGGGAGGGGGCGAGACCCAGTACTTC. This codes for CASSLSSGGGETQYF.

J is TRBJ2-1 and V is TRBV9; the match to TRBD2 covers 8 bases. Germline assignment: CDR1 SGDLS and CDR2 YYNGEE. The CDR3 has 15 amino acids. The junction had 5 bases not matched to a gene; V was cut back by 0 bases and J by 6 bases. CDR3: CASSVGKREFNEQFF. The CDR3, as DNA: TGTGCCAGCAGCGTAGGAAAGCGGGAGTTCAATGAGCAGTTCTTC. Variable domain in full (rest from reference TRBV9 and TRBJ2-1): DSGVTQTPKHLITATGQRVTLRCSPRSGDLSVYWYQQSLDQGLQFLIQYYNGEERAKGNILERFSAQQFPDLHSELNLSSLELGDSALYFCASSVGKREFNEQFFGPGTRLTVL.

The chain carries TRBV5-1 and TRBJ2-7; D is undetermined. Germline lookup yields CDR1 SGHRS and CDR2 YFSETQ. The CDR3 has 13 residues. V was cut by 3 bases and J by 3 bases, with 10 bases left in between. DNA for the CDR3: TGCGCCAGCAGCTCCAGGTTAGGCTACGAGCAGTACTTC. This encodes CASSSRLGYEQYF.

The chain recombines TRBV4-1 with TRBJ1-3; D gene ambiguous. Germline V gene data show CDR1 as MGHRA and CDR2 as YSYEKL. Trimming removed 4 bases from V and 7 bases from J, with 20 bases in between. The CDR3 length is 16 residues. The CDR3 here is CASSPRLFGVSNTIYF. As DNA, the CDR3 is TGCGCCAGCAGCCCAAGATTATTCGGGGTTTCGAACACCATATATTTT.

Many counts were recorded for this clone. V and J are TRBV3-1 (or the pseudogene TRBV3-2) and TRBJ2-1; 8 bases map to TRBD1. The CDR3 sequence is 14 residues long. CDR1 and CDR2 (germline): LGHDT, YNNKEL (reference sequence). The ends lost 6 bases at V and 9 bases at J; junction bases unmatched: 10. CDR3 region: CASRPRQGAGEQFF. The CDR3 nucleotides read TGTGCCAGCAGACCCCGCCAGGGGGCGGGTGAGCAGTTCTTC.

The chain combines TRBV24-1 with TRBJ2-3; TRBD2 matches at 7 bases. Germline V CDR1 and CDR2: KGHDR, SFDVKD. The J segment lost 4 bases and the V segment lost 9 bases, leaving 9 bases of the junction unmatched. The CDR3 is 14 residues long. The CDR3 sequence: CATPAAGVADTQYF. The CDR3 DNA reads TGTGCCACCCCTGCCGCGGGAGTGGCAGATACGCAGTATTTT.